The source of this TCR beta chain is a study of T cell repertoires in cytomegalovirus infection. The wider study: Public TCR beta signatures indicated both CMV infection and matching HLA type. Findings of the study overall: Identification of carriers of CMV plus the relevant HLA was achieved through cumulative public TCR beta family frequency. Dominating the ex vivo response were HLA-C-restricted CMV-specific TCR beta clonotypes.

Unmatched junction bases numbered 6, after V lost 1 base and J lost 5 bases. CDR3 length equals 15 residues. CDR1 SGHTA and CDR2 FQGNSA come from the germline V gene. With regard to this clonotype: The antigen is undetermined.

MiXCR was run by TCRdb on the reads, yielding one entry per CDR3 protein. The sample lists around 130,000 distinct CDR3 sequences, about 10% occurring once. The V gene is TRBV7-2, the J gene TRBJ2-7, with 9 bases fitting TRBD2. Sequencing was done on a sample of PBMCs. The origin of this receptor is a human donor in good health (CMV status not recorded). Some clones in this sample may be carry-over from other donors' samples. CDR3 in amino acids: CASSLVAGGPHEQYF. Written as DNA, the CDR3 is TGTGCCAGCAGCTTAGTCGCGGGAGGGCCCCACGAGCAGTACTTC.